This is a list of T cell receptor beta chains from one sample in a study of shared clonotypes between healthy human individuals. Repertoires were generated with immunoSEQ multiplex PCR, while TCRdb's copy carries only in-frame clones and drops some. The sample yields 950,000 to 1,100,000 clones, under 80% seen once. Sequencing used memory CD4+ T cells sorted from blood. These receptors originate from a man between 18 and 35 years old in good health. The CDR3 runs from the conserved cysteine through the conserved F or W. D genes are given only for firm matches. The size entry is marked missing in some rows and otherwise reads once, few, many or a size class.

abundance	v_gene	d_gene	j_gene	CDR3nt	CDR3aa
.	TRBV29-1	.	TRBJ1-2	TGCAGCGTTGACGTGACTCATGGCTACACCTTC	CSVDVTHGYTF
.	TRBV19	TRBD2	TRBJ2-1	TGTGCCAGTAGTGACCGCGGGAGCTCCTACAATGAGCAGTTCTTC	CASSDRGSSYNEQFF
.	TRBV10-3	TRBD1	TRBJ2-7	TGTGCCATCAGTGCGTCTAAGACAGGGACCTACGAGCAGTACTTC	CAISASKTGTYEQYF
.	TRBV6-6	TRBD1	TRBJ1-6	TGTGCCAGCAGCAAGGGACAGAATCTCTTTAATTCACCCCTCCACTTT	CASSKGQNLFNSPLHF
.	TRBV29-1	.	TRBJ2-7	TGCAGCGTAGGACCCCGGGACACCCTCTACGAGCAGTACTTC	CSVGPRDTLYEQYF
few	TRBV10-3	TRBD1	TRBJ1-5	TGTGCCATCAGTGGTGGACAGGGGCAGCCCCAGCATTTT	CAISGGQGQPQHF
.	TRBV2	.	TRBJ2-5	TGTGCCAGCAGTCTGGTCGAGACCCAGTACTTC	CASSLVETQYF
.	TRBV10-3	.	TRBJ2-6	TGTGCCATCAGTAGGGGCCCCGGGGCCAACGTCCTGACTTTC	CAISRGPGANVLTF
.	TRBV11-2	TRBD2	TRBJ2-1	TGTGCCAGCAGCTTAGACCTCGTAGCGGGAATGAATGAGCAGTTCTTC	CASSLDLVAGMNEQFF
.	TRBV18	.	TRBJ2-6	TGTGCCAGCTCATCTCCCGGGAATGGGGCCAACGTCCTGACTTTC	CASSSPGNGANVLTF
.	TRBV5-4	TRBD1	TRBJ1-2	TGTGCCAGCAGCGGAAGTCCCGGGACAGGGTTTGGCTACACCTTC	CASSGSPGTGFGYTF
once	TRBV4-1	TRBD2	TRBJ2-2	TGCGCCAGCAGCCCCCTTGGGGCGGGAGGAATCACCGGGGAGCTGTTTTTT	CASSPLGAGGITGELFF
.	TRBV7-2	TRBD1	TRBJ1-2	TGTGCCAGCAGCCCCGGGACAGGGAGGTCGAACTATGGCTACACCTTC	CASSPGTGRSNYGYTF
.	TRBV7-9	.	TRBJ1-2	TGTGGAGGGGGACATAACTATGGCTACACCTTC	CGGGHNYGYTF
.	TRBV18	TRBD2	TRBJ2-2	TGTGCCAGCTCACGCGGGAGGGCGAACACCGGGGAGCTGTTTTTT	CASSRGRANTGELFF
.	TRBV6-6	.	TRBJ2-7	TGTGCCAGCAGCCGGGACGGCTACGAGCAGTACTTC	CASSRDGYEQYF
.	TRBV5-6	TRBD1	TRBJ1-5	TGTGCCAGCAGCGTTCAGGGGGCGGTCCAGCCCCAGCATTTT	CASSVQGAVQPQHF